The 4 T cell receptor beta chains below were found in one sample sequenced in a study of T cells expressing NK-cell markers. Following a re-call of the 5' RACE reads, TCRdb has one entry per CDR3 protein and lacks DNA. Its table records about 450,000 distinct CDR3 sequences. Material: blood T cells: a sorted CD56 or NKG2C T cell subset, CD4+ or CD8+ T cells, or bulk PBMC T cells (not recorded which). The receptor set was obtained from a woman aged 18 to 75 in good health.

The chain couples TRBV28 to TRBJ2-1; the D call of TRBD1 rests on TCRdb alone, since no DNA is present to check it. The germline V gene encodes CDR1 MDHEN and CDR2 SYDVKM. The CDR3 is 12 residues long. The CDR3 loop reads CASSPPRNEQFF.

The CDR3 sequence: CASSFMTTSGVNNEQFF. V and J are TRBV7-6 and TRBJ2-1; TCRdb selects TRBD2, and the lack of DNA leaves this call unchecked. Germline loops: CDR1 SGHVS, CDR2 FNYEAQ. This CDR3 contains 17 residues.

The rearrangement joins TRBV19 to TRBJ2-2; TCRdb designates TRBD1, a call that cannot be tested without DNA. This CDR3 region has 17 residues. The germline V gene has CDR1 LNHDA and CDR2 SQIVND (reference sequence). This CDR3 reads CASTHPFGGDVTGELFF.

The rearrangement joins TRBV7-9 to TRBJ1-2. The CDR3 loop spans 14 amino acids. The germline V gene encodes CDR1 SEHNR and CDR2 FQNEAQ (reference sequence). This CDR3 reads CASSLPTVDYGYTF.